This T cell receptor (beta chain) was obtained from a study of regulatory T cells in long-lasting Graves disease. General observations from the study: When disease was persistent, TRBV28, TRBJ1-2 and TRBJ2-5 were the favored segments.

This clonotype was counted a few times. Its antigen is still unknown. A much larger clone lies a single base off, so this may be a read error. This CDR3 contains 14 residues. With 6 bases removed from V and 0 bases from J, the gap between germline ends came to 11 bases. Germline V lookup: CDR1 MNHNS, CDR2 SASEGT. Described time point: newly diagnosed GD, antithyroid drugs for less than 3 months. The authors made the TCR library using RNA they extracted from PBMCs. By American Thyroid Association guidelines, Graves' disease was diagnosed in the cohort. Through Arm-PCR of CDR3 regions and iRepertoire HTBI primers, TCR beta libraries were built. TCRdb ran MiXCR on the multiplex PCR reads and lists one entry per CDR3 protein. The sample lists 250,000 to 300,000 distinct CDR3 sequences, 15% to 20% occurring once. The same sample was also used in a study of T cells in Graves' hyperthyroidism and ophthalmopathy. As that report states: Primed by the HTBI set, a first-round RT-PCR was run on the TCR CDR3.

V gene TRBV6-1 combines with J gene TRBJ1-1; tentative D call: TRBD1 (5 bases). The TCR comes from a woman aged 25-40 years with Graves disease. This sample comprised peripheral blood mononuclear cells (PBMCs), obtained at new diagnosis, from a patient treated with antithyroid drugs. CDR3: CASRLDTMNTEAFF. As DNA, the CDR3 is TGTGCCAGCAGACTGGACACGATGAACACTGAAGCTTTCTTT.